The 14 T cell receptor beta chains below all came from one sample that was sequenced in a study of blood T cells in healthy people across ages. Primers used in a second PCR of about 7 to 12 cycles were a sample-barcoded 5' primer and a J-beta primer mix. Using its own MiXCR run on the 5' RACE reads, TCRdb lists one record per CDR3 protein. Here the sample spans 540,000 or so distinct CDR3 sequences, 27% being singletons. The sample consisted of blood. The receptors derive from a woman in her 70s in good health.

Turning to this clonotype: A junction boundary mismatches the germline segment, possibly from a read error. The V call is TRBV9, the J call TRBJ2-7; maybe TRBD2 (5 bases). This CDR3 spans 16 amino acids. Germline V gene lookup returns CDR1 SGDLS and CDR2 YYNGEE. DNA of the CDR3: TGTGCCAGTAGCGTAGTCCAGGCGGCCACCCGCTACGAGCAGTACTTC. Translating it yields CASSVVQAATRYEQYF. The full variable domain, its missing parts supplied by reference TRBV9 and TRBJ2-7, is DSGVTQTPKHLITATGQRVTLRCSPRSGDLSVYWYQQSLDQGLQFLIQYYNGEERAKGNILERFSAQQFPDLHSELNLSSLELGDSALYFCASSVVQAATRYEQYFGPGTRLTVT.

The chain carries TRBV4-3 and TRBJ1-6; 11 nucleotides line up with TRBD1. This CDR3 comprises 16 residues. Germline-derived CDR1 and CDR2 are LGHNA and YSLEER. After removal of 4 bases from V and 5 bases from J, the junction contained 4 bases not matched to a gene. CDR3 amino acids: CASSPGTGGNNSPLHF. The CDR3 nucleotides read TGCGCCAGCAGCCCCGGGACAGGGGGGAATAATTCACCCCTCCACTTT.

The V gene is TRBV20-1, the J gene TRBJ2-5; 9 bases agree with TRBD1. CDR1 is DFQATT and CDR2 is SNEGSKA in the germline V gene (reference sequence). The CDR3 is made up of 15 amino acids. V dropped 5 bases and J dropped 5; count of bases not matched to a gene: 12. The CDR3 sequence is CSAAPWSTGGETQYF. CDR3 bases: TGCAGTGCTGCCCCATGGTCGACAGGGGGGGAGACCCAGTACTTC.

The chain joins TRBV4-2 to TRBJ1-2; perhaps TRBD1 as D (6 bases). Germline assignment: CDR1 LGHNA and CDR2 YNFKEQ. V lost 1 base, J lost 4 bases, and 13 bases lay in between. The CDR3 consists of 15 residues. The CDR3 loop reads CASSQVGGPVYGYTF. The CDR3 DNA reads as TGTGCCAGCAGCCAAGTTGGGGGGCCAGTCTATGGCTACACCTTC.

This clonotype was recorded a few times. The rearrangement uses TRBV29-1 and TRBJ1-4; D perhaps matches TRBD1 (6 bases). Trimming pared 5 bases from V and 7 bases from J, leaving 11 bases between. The CDR3 has 12 residues. From germline, CDR1 is SQVTM and CDR2 ANQGSEA. The CDR3, as DNA: TGCAGCGTTAGGACAGCGAGTGAAAAACTGTTTTTT. Translation: CSVRTASEKLFF.

The sample holds a few counts of this clonotype. V is TRBV30 and J is TRBJ2-6; no clear D. CDR1 GTSNPN and CDR2 SVGIG come from the germline V gene (reference sequence). The CDR3 covers 15 residues. V was trimmed by 3 bases and J by 1 base, leaving 10 bases between them. The CDR3 reads CAWRRSESGANVLTF. CDR3 DNA: TGTGCCTGGAGGAGATCAGAGTCTGGGGCCAACGTCCTGACTTTC.

This clonotype was detected a few times. The chain is built from TRBV20-1 and TRBJ2-1; D unresolved. Trimming took off 4 bases at V and 6 bases at J, with 16 bases between the two ends. CDR3 length: 14 residues. Germline V gene lookup returns CDR1 DFQATT and CDR2 SNEGSKA (reference sequence). The DNA of the CDR3 is TGCAGTGCTACCGGGCCCAACCCCGGCAATGAGCAGTTCTTC. Protein product: CSATGPNPGNEQFF.

This chain uses TRBV7-2 with TRBJ2-2, with TRBD2 identical over 9 bases. Germline V gene lookup returns CDR1 SGHTA and CDR2 FQGNSA. The J segment lost 6 bases and the V segment lost 1 base, leaving 6 bases of the junction unmatched. The CDR3 runs 16 residues. CDR3 sequence: CASSLEAGGRSGELFF. The CDR3 coding sequence is TGTGCCAGCAGCTTAGAGGCGGGGGGGCGATCCGGGGAGCTGTTTTTT.

This clonotype came up once. This rearrangement joins TRBV12-3 or TRBV12-4 to TRBJ1-5; no clear D gene. CDR3 length: 15 amino acids. Trimming took off 6 bases at V and 6 bases at J, with 18 bases between the two ends. The DNA for the CDR3 is TGTGCCAGCAGCCTAGACGGAGAGATGGCTCAGCCCCAGCATTTT. This translates into CASSLDGEMAQPQHF.

This clonotype was recorded many times. This chain connects TRBV2 to TRBJ2-4; 9 nucleotides match TRBD2. Trimming removed 8 bases from V and 9 bases from J; junction bases left unmatched: 8. Per the germline V gene, CDR1 is SNHLY and CDR2 is FYNNEI. This CDR3 has 13 residues. In nucleotides, the CDR3 is TGTGCCAGCCCCGCTAGCGGGGATGCCATTCAGTACTTC. It yields the protein CASPASGDAIQYF. Full variable domain (outside the CDR3, taken from reference TRBV2 and TRBJ2-4): EPEVTQTPSHQVTQMGQEVILRCVPISNHLYFYWYRQILGQKVEFLVSFYNNEISEKSEIFDDQFSVERPDGSNFTLKIRSTKLEDSAMYFCASPASGDAIQYFGAGTRLSVL.

The chain couples TRBV4-3 to TRBJ2-1; no clear D gene. Trimming cost V 0 bases and J 8 bases, with 11 bases left between them. The CDR3 consists of 14 residues. Germline V gene lookup returns CDR1 LGHNA and CDR2 YSLEER. CDR3 sequence (DNA): TGCGCCAGCAGCCAAGATTGGGTGGACGATGAGCAGTTCTTC. Encoded protein: CASSQDWVDDEQFF.

The chain carries TRBV15 and TRBJ1-5; weak D call: TRBD1 (5 bases). The CDR3 is made up of 16 amino acids. With 4 bases removed from V and 9 bases from J, the gap between germline ends came to 22 bases. Germline V gene data show CDR1 as LNHNV and CDR2 as YYDKDF (reference sequence). The CDR3 DNA reads TGTGCCACCAGCATCGGGGGTGTAGGGGACCTCGCGCCCCAGCATTTT. Translated, it gives CATSIGGVGDLAPQHF.

This clonotype was seen a few times. A read error may account for a junction end that differs from germline. The V gene is TRBV20-1, the J gene TRBJ1-2; the match to TRBD1 covers 9 bases. Germline V gene data show CDR1 as DFQATT and CDR2 as SNEGSKA (reference sequence). The CDR3 totals 12 residues. The CDR3 DNA is TGCGGTGCAACTGGACAGGGGTTTGGCTACACCTTC. Translated, it gives CGATGQGFGYTF.

This clonotype has just a few counts. The chain couples TRBV9 to TRBJ2-1; 9 bases align to TRBD1. V was pared by 4 bases and J by 7 bases, with 12 bases of the junction left unmatched. The CDR3 runs to 16 residues. Germline assignment: CDR1 SGDLS and CDR2 YYNGEE. Here the CDR3 DNA reads TGTGCCAGCAGCACCCAGGACAGGGGTCCCGCTAATGAGCAGTTCTTC. Its protein product is CASSTQDRGPANEQFF.